Presented here are 11 T cell receptor beta chains from one specimen sequenced in a study of shared clonotypes between healthy human individuals. Clones were sequenced by immunoSEQ multiplex PCR, and TCRdb holds only the in-frame ones, with some missing. The table records millions of clones, approximately 92% of them present only once. The sequencing input was naive CD4+ T cells sorted from blood. Subset denoted: CD45RA+ positively selected. The source of these receptors is a man aged 18-30 years in good health.

The J gene is TRBJ2-7, the V gene TRBV2, with D hard to call. The CDR3 sequence is 14 residues long. The germline V gene has CDR1 SNHLY and CDR2 FYNNEI. The ends were cut back, 8 bases at V and 3 bases at J, with 17 bases in the middle. The CDR3 sequence: CASRPTFLNYEQYF. The DNA for the CDR3 is TGTGCCAGCCGCCCGACTTTTCTAAACTACGAGCAGTACTTC.

The chain links TRBV7-9 to TRBJ2-1; TRBD2 aligns across 11 bases. Germline CDR1 is SEHNR and CDR2 is FQNEAQ (reference sequence). The junction had 18 bases not matched to a gene; V was cut back by 5 bases and J by 9 bases. The CDR3 runs 18 residues. CDR3 DNA: TGTGCCAGCAGCCCAGGACTAGCGGGCTCAACTCCCCCCCGTGAGCAGTTCTTC. Residues: CASSPGLAGSTPPREQFF.

This chain connects TRBV6-1 to TRBJ2-5, with unresolved D. The germline gives CDR1 MNHNS, CDR2 SASEGT. The V and J ends lost 7 bases and 7 bases respectively, with 13 bases between them. This CDR3 comprises 12 residues. The CDR3 DNA follows: TGTGCCAGCAACGAGCTTTGGGGGACCCAGTACTTC. Amino acids: CASNELWGTQYF.

This chain joins TRBV10-3 and TRBJ2-1; D gene ambiguous. Germline lookup yields CDR1 ENHRY and CDR2 SYGVKD. Trimming cost V 0 bases and J 8 bases, with 2 bases left between them. The CDR3 has 11 residues. In nucleotides, the CDR3 is TGTGCCATCAGTGAGTCGGATGAGCAGTTCTTC. Its protein is CAISESDEQFF.

About this clone: This CDR3 is also generated by other DNA sequences in the sample. J is TRBJ1-3 and V is TRBV6-5; D not resolved. There are 13 residues in the CDR3. V gave up 6 bases and J gave up 1 base, with 7 bases separating them. Germline assignment: CDR1 MNHEY and CDR2 SVGAGI. This chain's CDR3 is CASRPGSGNTIYF. Here the CDR3 DNA reads TGTGCCAGCAGACCCGGATCTGGAAACACCATATATTTT.

The chain carries TRBV13 and TRBJ2-7; the D gene is possibly TRBD2 (5 bases). The V gene lost 4 bases and the J gene lost 6 bases, with 16 bases spanning the gap. The CDR3 runs to 14 residues. Germline CDR1 PRHDT, CDR2 FYEKMQ (reference sequence). The CDR3 is CASSSRTFASEQYF. DNA of the CDR3: TGTGCCAGCAGCTCTAGGACTTTTGCCTCCGAGCAGTACTTC.

As for this clone: Other DNA sequences from this sample encode an identical CDR3 as well. This chain links TRBV4-3 with TRBJ1-2; D ambiguous. The CDR3 has 12 amino acids. The V end lost 0 bases, the J end lost 5 bases, and 4 bases lay between the germline ends. Germline assignment: CDR1 LGHNA and CDR2 YSLEER. CDR3: CASSQEGYGYTF. Written as DNA, the CDR3 is TGCGCCAGCAGCCAAGAAGGTTATGGCTACACCTTC.

About this clone itself: This specimen includes other DNA sequences encoding the same CDR3. The gene calls are TRBV28 and TRBJ1-6; 9 nucleotides agree with TRBD1. V shed 6 bases, J shed 7 bases, and the junction held 4 bases outside the gene matches. CDR3 length: 14 residues. Germline V lookup: CDR1 MDHEN, CDR2 SYDVKM. This CDR3 reads CASSPGQGNSPLHF. The CDR3 DNA reads TGTGCCAGCAGCCCCGGACAGGGGAATTCACCCCTCCACTTT.

The CDR3 region has the DNA TGTGCCAGCAGTTTAGCCCCATTGTATGAAAAACTGTTTTTT. Translated, it gives CASSLAPLYEKLFF. The chain carries TRBV28 and TRBJ1-4, with D hard to call. The CDR3 length is 14 residues. The germline CDR1 and CDR2 sequences are MDHEN and SYDVKM. Trimming took off 2 bases at V and 6 bases at J, with 10 bases between the two ends. Looking up the rest from reference TRBV28 and TRBJ1-4 gives the full variable domain: DVKVTQSSRYLVKRTGEKVFLECVQDMDHENMFWYRQDPGLGLRLIYFSYDVKMKEKGDIPEGYSVSREKKERFSLILESASTNQTSMYLCASSLAPLYEKLFFGSGTQLSVL.

This clone was seen once. One junction end does not reproduce the germline sequence, and a read error may be involved. V usage is TRBV7-7 and J usage is TRBJ2-1; TRBD1 matches at 9 bases. Germline lookup yields CDR1 SSHAT and CDR2 FNYEAQ (reference sequence). CDR3 length equals 15 residues. The CDR3 sequence is CASSLGTGRVNEQFF. Written as DNA, the CDR3 is TGTGCTAGCAGCTTAGGGACAGGGAGGGTCAATGAGCAGTTCTTC.

V usage is TRBV11-3 and J usage is TRBJ2-3; 8 nucleotides match TRBD2. The CDR3 runs to 15 residues. Germline V CDR1 and CDR2: SGHNT, YENEEA. After removal of 3 bases from V and 5 bases from J, the junction contained 7 bases not matched to a gene. DNA for the CDR3: TGTGCCAGCAGCTTCACGGGGGGGCCTGGAGATACGCAGTATTTT. Encoded protein: CASSFTGGPGDTQYF.